These 4 T cell receptor beta chains were all obtained from the same sample, sequenced in a study of T cells in women clearing cervical HPV infection. Data came from immunoSEQ multiplex PCR; TCRdb stores just in-frame clones and leaves some out. The sample holds 25,000 to 35,000 clones. Material for sequencing was blood buffy coat. The receptors derive from a woman aged 18-70 years with a cervical HPV16 infection that either progressed to CIN3+ or cleared (not recorded which).

Regarding this clone: From the germline J gene comes the end of the CDR3, since the read stops 3 residues before it. This chain joins TRBV2 and TRBJ2-5; no clear D. The CDR3 is 13 amino acids. Germline CDR1 is SNHLY and CDR2 is FYNNEI. Deletions cut 7 bases from V and 2 bases from J, with 11 bases between. Partial CDR3 DNA: TGTGCCAGCACCGAGCAGGCACAAGAGACC. This codes for CASTEQAQET. The whole CDR3 region reads CASTEQAQETQYF.

Concerning this clone itself: Read data end 3 residues before the CDR3 end; the end is taken from the germline J gene. This rearrangement joins TRBV11-1 to TRBJ2-1; weak D call: TRBD2 (5 bases). V was cut by 1 base and J by 4 bases, with 5 bases left in between. The CDR3 runs 13 residues. Germline V gene data show CDR1 as SGHAT and CDR2 as FQDESV (reference sequence). The part of the CDR3 DNA that was read is TGTGCCAGCAGCTTAGAGCGGTACAATGAG. This codes for CASSLERYNE. The entire CDR3 protein is CASSLERYNEQFF.

Worth noting for this clone: The read ends 3 residues early relative to the CDR3; the germline J gene fills the gap. The J gene is TRBJ1-2, the V gene TRBV2; D uncertain. The CDR3 contains 13 residues. The germline V gene encodes CDR1 SNHLY and CDR2 FYNNEI. The DNA read from the CDR3 is TGTGCCAGCAGAGCGATGCAGATCTCCGAC. Protein product: CASRAMQISD. The full CDR3 sequence reads CASRAMQISDYTF.

In regard to this clone: The read terminates 3 residues ahead of where the CDR3 ends, so the germline J gene completes it. The V call is TRBV11-3, the J call TRBJ1-6, with D hard to call. CDR1 SGHNT and CDR2 YENEEA come from the germline V gene. The CDR3 runs 13 residues. The V and J ends lost 5 bases and 1 base respectively, with 3 bases between them. CDR3 in amino acids: CASSISYNSPLHF. The sequenced CDR3 bases are TGTGCCAGCAGCATATCCTATAATTCACCC.